The 16 T cell receptor beta chains given below trace back to one sample, sequenced in a study of human T cells and chemical hapten exposure (TCRdb year 2021). The label giving this sample's treatment or condition can be read as: therapeutic diphenylcyclopropenone sensitization with weekly scalp DPC. Library preparation attached unique molecular identifiers to individual cDNA molecules for quantitative, reproducible TCR counting. TCRdb itself trimmed the public reads at Q25 with fastp, ran MiXCR and retained productive beta chains. Rows matching on CDR3 protein sequence are summarized as one entry with the most common DNA and genes. The sample table records around 5,000 distinct CDR3 sequences; 50% to 65% of these occur just once. The top ten hold 3.5% to 4.5% of the sample. The sample was whole blood, taken before DPC sensitization or 2, 6, or about 24 weeks after (not recorded which). These receptors were obtained from an adult with alopecia areata. Some clones in this sample may be carry-over from other donors' samples. This table probably holds off-target reads from a library built for another chain.

The chain couples TRBV29-1 to TRBJ2-3, with 9 positions matching TRBD1. Germline CDR1 is SQVTM and CDR2 is ANQGSEA. The length of the CDR3 is 14 residues. V was pared by 5 bases and J by 5 bases, with 8 bases of the junction left unmatched. CDR3 DNA: TGCAGCGTTCACCGGGACAGGGTAAAAGATACGCAGTATTTT. Protein product: CSVHRDRVKDTQYF.

This clonotype was observed a single time. The V gene is TRBV20-1, the J gene TRBJ1-6; D perhaps matches TRBD1 (5 bases). In germline, CDR1 is DFQATT, CDR2 SNEGSKA (reference sequence). V gave up 2 bases and J gave up 4 bases, with 12 bases separating them. The CDR3 runs to 15 residues. The CDR3 sequence is CSARPRQSYNSPLHF. In DNA form, the CDR3 reads TGCAGTGCTAGACCTCGACAGAGTTATAATTCACCCCTCCACTTT.

This chain's CDR3 is CSASETSGTKNIQYF. In DNA, the CDR3 is TGCAGTGCTAGTGAGACTAGCGGGACCAAAAACATTCAGTACTTC. The chain has TRBV20-1 and TRBJ2-4, with 11 bases that match TRBD2. V gave up 3 bases and J gave up 2 bases; unmatched junction bases: 3. Germline V CDR1 and CDR2: DFQATT, SNEGSKA (reference sequence). This CDR3 is built from 15 residues.

The chain employs TRBV5-1 and TRBJ2-1, with D possibly matching TRBD2 (6 bases). The germline V gene encodes CDR1 SGHRS and CDR2 YFSETQ. V shed 5 bases and J shed 3 bases, with 12 bases lying between them. This CDR3 has 14 amino acids. The CDR3 spells CASSPDYFYNEQFF. CDR3 nucleotide sequence: TGCGCCAGCAGTCCGGACTACTTCTACAATGAGCAGTTCTTC.

The chain is built from TRBV28 and TRBJ2-7; D might be TRBD1 (5 bases). The CDR3 runs to 15 residues. CDR1 is MDHEN, CDR2 SYDVKM, per germline. With 5 bases removed from V and 0 bases from J, the gap between germline ends came to 14 bases. The CDR3 loop reads CASSEWTLSSYEQYF. CDR3 bases: TGTGCCAGCAGTGAGTGGACATTGAGCTCCTACGAGCAGTACTTC.

The chain has TRBV7-2 and TRBJ2-7; 7 bases are shared with TRBD2. CDR1 is SGHTA and CDR2 is FQGNSA in the germline V gene. This CDR3 comprises 14 residues. Trimming cost V 5 bases and J 4 bases; bases outside gene matches: 8. The CDR3 loop is CASSKSAGRYEQYF. Here the CDR3 DNA reads TGTGCCAGCAGCAAATCAGCGGGAAGGTACGAGCAGTACTTC.

The rearrangement uses TRBV29-1 and TRBJ2-1; 10 positions agree with TRBD1. CDR3 length: 13 amino acids. Per the germline V gene, CDR1 is SQVTM and CDR2 is ANQGSEA. V gave up 7 bases and J gave up 9 bases; unmatched junction bases: 9. DNA for the CDR3: TGCAGCGCGGGGACAGGGGATCATGGTGAGCAGTTCTTC. As protein: CSAGTGDHGEQFF.

The chain joins TRBV18 to TRBJ2-1; D is perhaps TRBD1 (5 bases). Trimming took off 3 bases at V and 3 bases at J, with 12 bases between the two ends. Germline values: CDR1 KGHSH, CDR2 LQKENI. The CDR3 is made up of 15 amino acids. CDR3 region: CASSPQDIYYNEQFF. For the CDR3, the DNA is TGTGCCAGCTCACCCCAGGACATATACTACAATGAGCAGTTCTTC.

The chain combines TRBV3-1 with TRBJ2-7; 8 bases match TRBD2. CDR1 is LGHDT, CDR2 YNNKEL, per germline (reference sequence). The CDR3 consists of 15 residues. V lost 4 bases, J lost 3 bases, and 8 bases stayed unmatched. CDR3 protein: CASSRDRSGGYEQYF. The DNA for the CDR3 is TGTGCCAGCAGCCGAGATAGGAGCGGGGGCTACGAGCAGTACTTC.

The rearrangement joins TRBV10-2 to TRBJ2-1; 16 nucleotides agree with TRBD2. V lost 5 bases to trimming and J lost 7 bases; unmatched junction nucleotides: 5. The CDR3 loop spans 16 amino acids. Germline CDR1 WSHSY, CDR2 SAAADI. The CDR3 DNA is TGCGCCAGCAGTTCCGGGACTAGCGGGAGGGCAAATGAGCAGTTCTTC. This sequence encodes CASSSGTSGRANEQFF.

V usage is TRBV5-8 and J usage is TRBJ1-3; D ambiguous. The germline V gene has CDR1 SGHTS and CDR2 YDEGEE. The V end lost 0 bases, the J end lost 2 bases, and 9 bases lay between the germline ends. This CDR3 region has 15 residues. CDR3 protein: CASSLEVTAGNTIYF. The CDR3 DNA sequence: TGTGCCAGCAGCTTGGAAGTTACCGCTGGAAACACCATATATTTT.

This chain connects TRBV7-8 to TRBJ2-3; a weak D match, TRBD2 (5 bases). The V gene lost 1 base and the J gene lost 2 bases, with 10 bases spanning the gap. The CDR3 covers 15 residues. The germline V gene has CDR1 SGHVS and CDR2 FQNEAQ. The CDR3 here is CASSLVGGFTDTQYF. CDR3 sequence (DNA): TGTGCCAGCAGCTTAGTGGGCGGGTTCACAGATACGCAGTATTTT.

The genes are TRBV3-1 and TRBJ1-5; 8 nucleotides align to TRBD1. J was trimmed by 6 bases and V by 4 bases; bases with no gene match: 2. CDR1 is LGHDT and CDR2 is YNNKEL in the germline V gene (reference sequence). The CDR3 has 13 amino acids. The CDR3 sequence: CASSPRGRQPQHF. Written as DNA, the CDR3 is TGTGCCAGCAGCCCCAGGGGGCGTCAGCCCCAGCATTTT.

This clonotype showed up just a few times. This chain joins TRBV7-2 and TRBJ2-5; tentative D call: TRBD1 (6 bases). Germline CDR1 reads SGHTA; CDR2 reads FQGNSA. CDR3 size: 14 residues. V lost 5 bases, J lost 3 bases, and 13 bases lay in between. CDR3 bases: TGTGCCAGCAGCGTCAGGGGCCCCAAAGAGACCCAGTACTTC. This sequence encodes CASSVRGPKETQYF.

The chain couples TRBV6-1 to TRBJ2-3; 10 bases map to TRBD2. The V gene end was trimmed by 0 bases and the J gene end by 9 bases; junction bases not matched to a gene: 6. The germline CDR1 and CDR2 sequences are MNHNS and SASEGT. The CDR3 sequence is 15 residues long. The CDR3 DNA sequence: TGTGCCAGCAGTGAAGCGGCTGGACTAGCGGACACGCAGTATTTT. It specifies CASSEAAGLADTQYF.

The chain combines TRBV3-1 with TRBJ2-1, with D unresolved. The CDR3 totals 15 residues. Trimming left V 1 base short and J 8 bases short, with 15 bases between. Looked up from germline, CDR1 is LGHDT and CDR2 is YNNKEL (reference sequence). CDR3 nucleotides: TGTGCCAGCAGCCAAGTCATTAGGGCCTGGGATGAGCAGTTCTTC. Translated, it gives CASSQVIRAWDEQFF.